This T cell receptor beta chain came from a study of cytomegalovirus exposure and HLA in healthy donors. Study results and caveats: The study recorded 150 to 200 TCR beta chains that were cytomegalovirus-associated. First-cohort TCR clusters tended to co-occur in the roughly 130 validation repertoires, a later analysis found.

The repertoire was sequenced with immunoSEQ multiplex PCR; TCRdb's copy has only in-frame clones and lacks some. The sample gives 120,000 or so clones, about 96% of which show up once; about 1.8% is in the top ten. Germline CDR1 is SGHAT and CDR2 is FQNNGV. The CDR3 spans 12 residues. The ends lost 5 bases at V and 16 bases at J; junction bases unmatched: 8. To note about this clone: The antigen remains unidentified.

The genes are TRBV11-2 and TRBJ2-1; 10 positions match TRBD1. This receptor was obtained from a young man in good health and CMV-seronegative. Sequenced: PBMCs. DNA of the CDR3: TGTGCCAGCAGCCCCGACAGGGGGCAAGGATTCTTC. It translates to CASSPDRGQGFF.